This T cell receptor (beta chain) was identified in a study of T-cell reconstitution after alpha-beta-depleted transplantation in children. Library preparation (for TCRbeta) was performed with unique molecular identifiers. Each CDR3 protein gets one entry after TCRdb re-called the PCR reads with MiXCR. The profile shows fewer than 130,000 distinct CDR3 sequences, 10% of them singletons. This clonotype appeared a single time. A read error may explain this, as a much larger clone is one base away. The receptor comes from a human donor who donated a stem cell graft to a child with acute lymphoblastic leukemia. The material was PBMCs from the stem cell graft donor, obtained from the stem cell graft.

CDR3 DNA: TGTGCCAGCAGTTTGGGCAGGGTAAGTGATAGCAATCAGCCCCAGCATTTT. Translated, it gives CASSLGRVSDSNQPQHF. V gene TRBV2 combines with J gene TRBJ1-5; maybe TRBD1 (5 bases). CDR3 length: 17 residues. The germline V gene encodes CDR1 SNHLY and CDR2 FYNNEI. V dropped 5 bases and J dropped 0 bases, with 17 bases sitting between them.